The rows below give T cell receptor beta chains drawn from one sample of a study of identifying expanded T cells in peripheral blood. This table comes from immunoSEQ multiplex PCR, and its TCRdb copy is limited to in-frame clones, with some not included. The sample consists of around 100,000 clones, roughly 88% of them appearing once. Input material: blood. The receptor source for this set is a person between 18 and 75 years old in good health. Each CDR3 is given with its conserved first and last residue. The order of the fields is J gene, clone size, D gene, V gene, CDR3 DNA, CDR3 protein. A D gene is named only where the DNA matches it firmly. The size field is filled for only some rows; it gives once, few, many or a size class.

TRBJ2-3,NA,TRBD2,TRBV5-1,TGCGCCAGCAGCCTCTTTCTAGCGGGTCGGGATACGCAGTATTTT,CASSLFLAGRDTQYF
TRBJ1-1,NA,NA,TRBV13,TGTGCCAGCAGCTTAGGGGGAGGGACTGAAGCTTTCTTT,CASSLGGGTEAFF
TRBJ1-2,NA,NA,TRBV19,TGTGCCAGTAATCAGGGGCTTGGAGGCTACACCTTC,CASNQGLGGYTF
TRBJ2-1,NA,NA,TRBV7-6,TGTGCCAGCAGCCCCCAGGGGTACAATGAGCAGTTCTTC,CASSPQGYNEQFF
TRBJ1-4,NA,NA,TRBV18,TGTGCCAGCTCACGATCACAGGGAGCAACTAATGAAAAACTGTTTTTT,CASSRSQGATNEKLFF
TRBJ2-7,once,NA,TRBV29-1,TGCAGCGTAGCCGGGGGAGTCCACGAGCAGTACTTC,CSVAGGVHEQYF
TRBJ2-3,NA,TRBD1,TRBV2,TGTGCCAGTCAGGGGGACGCAGGCCTGGCGGCGGATACGCAGTATTTT,CASQGDAGLAADTQYF
TRBJ2-5,NA,NA,TRBV14,TGTGCCAGCAGCCAAGCAGGGGCAGAGACCCAGTACTTC,CASSQAGAETQYF
TRBJ1-4,once,NA,TRBV9,TGTGCCAGCAGCCCCCTCCGGGGGCGAGCCGAAAAACTGTTTTTT,CASSPLRGRAEKLFF
TRBJ1-2,NA,TRBD1,TRBV6-5,TGTGCCGGCCGGGACAGTCTTTACGGCTACACCTTC,CAGRDSLYGYTF
TRBJ2-3,NA,NA,TRBV5-1,TGCGCCAGCAGGGTCGGAGGCACTGGCACAGATACGCAGTATTTT,CASRVGGTGTDTQYF
TRBJ1-1,NA,NA,TRBV5-1,TGCGCCAGCAGCCAAAACAAGAACACTGAAGCTTTCTTT,CASSQNKNTEAFF
TRBJ2-2,NA,NA,TRBV7-2,TGTGCCAGCAGCTATCTAGCGATAACGAACACCGGGGAGCTGTTTTTT,CASSYLAITNTGELFF
TRBJ2-5,NA,TRBD2,TRBV4-2,TGTGCCAGCAGCCATGGGACTAGCGGGAGTTTAGGAGAGACCCAGTACTTC,CASSHGTSGSLGETQYF
TRBJ2-5,once,TRBD2,TRBV5-4,TGTGCCAGCAGCTTGGTGGCGGGGGGGTCATCACAAGAGACCCAGTACTTC,CASSLVAGGSSQETQYF
TRBJ2-1,NA,TRBD2,TRBV7-9,TGTGCCAGCAGCTTCAACATAGGACTAGCGGGCGGCTCCTACAATGAGCAGTTCTTC,CASSFNIGLAGGSYNEQFF
TRBJ1-4,NA,NA,TRBV7-9,TGTGCCAGCACTTTGGGGGCAACTAATGAAAAACTGTTTTTT,CASTLGATNEKLFF
TRBJ1-1,once,TRBD1,TRBV11-1,TGTGCCAGCAGCCCGGACAGGGACGACACTGAAGCTTTCTTT,CASSPDRDDTEAFF
TRBJ2-7,NA,NA,TRBV7-8,TGTGCCAGCAGCTTCAGGGTGACTGACTACGAGCAGTACTTC,CASSFRVTDYEQYF
TRBJ1-1,NA,NA,TRBV5-6,TGTGCCAGCAGGCGAGGAGCTTGGGGCACTGAAGCTTTCTTT,CASRRGAWGTEAFF
TRBJ1-1,once,TRBD1,TRBV19,TGTGCCAGCAACAGGGGGAATATAGCTGAAGCTTTCTTT,CASNRGNIAEAFF
TRBJ2-6,NA,NA,TRBV19,TGTGCCAGTAGTATTGGGCCTCGTCCGGGGGCCAACGTCCTGACTTTC,CASSIGPRPGANVLTF
TRBJ2-7,NA,TRBD2,TRBV18,TGTGCCAGCTCACCGTCCCACGGGAAGCGGGAGGGCGAGCAGTACTTC,CASSPSHGKREGEQYF
TRBJ2-2,NA,NA,TRBV6-1,TGTGCCAGCAGTGAGGCCGGGCCGAACACCGGGGAGCTGTTTTTT,CASSEAGPNTGELFF
TRBJ1-3,NA,NA,TRBV30,TGTGCCTGGAGTAGGGACCCGTCTGGAAACACCATATATTTT,CAWSRDPSGNTIYF
TRBJ2-5,few,TRBD2,TRBV2,TGTGCCAGCAAGTGGGAGCGGGAGGAAGAGACCCAGTACTTC,CASKWEREEETQYF
TRBJ1-2,NA,NA,TRBV27,TGTGCCAGCAAACCTGTGGGACCTTATGGCTACACCTTC,CASKPVGPYGYTF